Listed below are T cell receptor beta chains from one sample, sequenced in a study of blood T cell repertoires in COVID-19. Profiled with immunoSEQ multiplex PCR; TCRdb holds only in-frame clones, not every one. The repertoire holds 300,000 to 400,000 clones, with about 90% as singletons. The specimen sequenced was peripheral blood. Source of these receptors: a woman aged 25-40 years with COVID-19, enrolled during active disease. Each CDR3 is given with its conserved first and last residue. The order of the fields is D gene, clone size, J gene, V gene, CDR3 protein, CDR3 DNA. A D gene is named only where the DNA matches it firmly. Clone size appears in some rows only: once, few, many, or a class for an expanded clone.

d_call: TRBD2
clone_size: .
j_call: TRBJ2-1
v_call: TRBV14
cdr3_aa: CASSPGLAGGNEQFF
cdr3_nt: TGTGCCAGCAGCCCGGGGCTAGCGGGAGGCAATGAGCAGTTCTTC

d_call: TRBD1
clone_size: .
j_call: TRBJ1-5
v_call: TRBV27
cdr3_aa: CASRGTGGSQPQHF
cdr3_nt: TGTGCCAGCCGAGGGACAGGGGGCAGTCAGCCCCAGCATTTT

d_call: .
clone_size: .
j_call: TRBJ1-1
v_call: TRBV25-1
cdr3_aa: CASSRSLNTEAFF
cdr3_nt: TGTGCCAGCAGTCGGAGTCTTAACACTGAAGCTTTCTTT

d_call: .
clone_size: .
j_call: TRBJ1-1
v_call: TRBV19
cdr3_aa: CASTTGFNTEAFF
cdr3_nt: TGTGCCAGTACCACAGGGTTTAACACTGAAGCTTTCTTT

d_call: .
clone_size: .
j_call: TRBJ2-1
v_call: TRBV7-7
cdr3_aa: CASSPTDGGRYNEQFF
cdr3_nt: TGTGCTAGCAGCCCAACGGACGGAGGGCGCTACAATGAGCAGTTCTTC

d_call: TRBD2
clone_size: .
j_call: TRBJ2-3
v_call: TRBV7-9
cdr3_aa: CASSGRGTTTDTQYF
cdr3_nt: TGTGCCAGCAGCGGGAGAGGGACTACCACAGATACGCAGTATTTT

d_call: TRBD2
clone_size: .
j_call: TRBJ2-3
v_call: TRBV4-2
cdr3_aa: CASSPWSDERGFRFSSTQYF
cdr3_nt: TGTGCCAGCAGCCCATGGAGCGACGAGCGGGGGTTCCGCTTTTCGTCTACGCAGTATTTT

d_call: TRBD2
clone_size: .
j_call: TRBJ2-7
v_call: TRBV15
cdr3_aa: CATSRGGLAGAEQYF
cdr3_nt: TGTGCCACCAGCAGAGGCGGACTAGCGGGGGCTGAGCAGTACTTC

d_call: .
clone_size: .
j_call: TRBJ1-1
v_call: TRBV19
cdr3_aa: CASSQETFGEAFF
cdr3_nt: TGTGCCAGTAGTCAGGAAACTTTCGGCGAAGCTTTCTTT

d_call: .
clone_size: .
j_call: TRBJ2-4
v_call: TRBV19
cdr3_aa: CASSTASFTLLAKNIQYF
cdr3_nt: TGTGCCAGTAGTACGGCTAGCTTTACGCTCCTAGCCAAAAACATTCAGTACTTC

d_call: .
clone_size: .
j_call: TRBJ1-6
v_call: TRBV4-2
cdr3_aa: CASSQDGGQWVANSPLHF
cdr3_nt: TGTGCCAGCAGCCAAGATGGAGGCCAGTGGGTTGCTAATTCACCCCTCCACTTT

d_call: .
clone_size: .
j_call: TRBJ1-6
v_call: TRBV4-1
cdr3_aa: CASSQEPGDLGYYNSPLHF
cdr3_nt: TGCGCCAGCAGCCAAGAGCCAGGGGATTTGGGATACTATAATTCACCCCTCCACTTT

d_call: .
clone_size: .
j_call: TRBJ2-5
v_call: TRBV5-1
cdr3_aa: CASSLVSGLETQYF
cdr3_nt: TGCGCCAGCAGCTTGGTTTCAGGGTTAGAGACCCAGTACTTC

d_call: .
clone_size: .
j_call: TRBJ2-7
v_call: TRBV4-1
cdr3_aa: CASSPADSYEQYF
cdr3_nt: TGCGCCAGCAGCCCGGCGGACAGTTACGAGCAGTACTTC

d_call: .
clone_size: .
j_call: TRBJ2-2
v_call: TRBV27
cdr3_aa: CASSFKVSNTGELFF
cdr3_nt: TGTGCCAGCAGTTTTAAAGTCAGTAACACCGGGGAGCTGTTTTTT

d_call: .
clone_size: .
j_call: TRBJ2-2
v_call: TRBV20-1
cdr3_aa: CSASGPAPNTGELFF
cdr3_nt: TGCAGTGCTAGTGGTCCAGCGCCGAACACCGGGGAGCTGTTTTTT

d_call: .
clone_size: .
j_call: TRBJ2-1
v_call: TRBV3-1/TRBV3-2
cdr3_aa: CASSQEGAYNEQFF
cdr3_nt: TGTGCCAGCAGCCAAGAAGGGGCGTACAATGAGCAGTTCTTC

d_call: TRBD1
clone_size: .
j_call: TRBJ2-2
v_call: TRBV10-3
cdr3_aa: CAISERGQGTNTGELFF
cdr3_nt: TGTGCCATCAGTGAGAGAGGACAGGGAACGAACACCGGGGAGCTGTTTTTT

d_call: .
clone_size: .
j_call: TRBJ1-2
v_call: TRBV6-5
cdr3_aa: CASSNQGTDGYTF
cdr3_nt: TGTGCCAGCAGTAACCAGGGTACCGATGGCTACACCTTC

d_call: .
clone_size: .
j_call: TRBJ1-2
v_call: TRBV5-1
cdr3_aa: CASSFNGIIQGANYGYTF
cdr3_nt: TGCGCCAGCAGCTTCAATGGCATAATACAGGGAGCTAACTATGGCTACACCTTC

d_call: .
clone_size: .
j_call: TRBJ2-3
v_call: TRBV10-3
cdr3_aa: CAISESIPESTDTQYF
cdr3_nt: TGTGCCATCAGTGAGTCTATTCCAGAAAGCACAGATACGCAGTATTTT

d_call: .
clone_size: .
j_call: TRBJ2-2
v_call: TRBV7-9
cdr3_aa: CASSLIGAGELFF
cdr3_nt: TGTGCCAGCAGCTTAATCGGGGCCGGGGAGCTGTTTTTT

d_call: .
clone_size: .
j_call: TRBJ1-3
v_call: TRBV21-1
cdr3_aa: CASSADRVSGNTIYF
cdr3_nt: TGTGCCAGCAGCGCGGACAGGGTATCTGGAAACACCATATATTTT

d_call: .
clone_size: .
j_call: TRBJ2-7
v_call: TRBV27
cdr3_aa: CASSIRTTYEQYF
cdr3_nt: TGTGCCAGCAGTATACGGACAACCTACGAGCAGTACTTC

d_call: TRBD1
clone_size: once
j_call: TRBJ2-3
v_call: TRBV5-1
cdr3_aa: CASSPGRTGSSDTQYF
cdr3_nt: TGCGCCAGCAGCCCAGGCAGGACAGGGTCATCGGATACGCAGTATTTT

d_call: .
clone_size: .
j_call: TRBJ2-3
v_call: TRBV29-1
cdr3_aa: CSVGVLPLGGTQYF
cdr3_nt: TGCAGCGTTGGAGTTCTCCCCCTCGGGGGTACGCAGTATTTT

d_call: TRBD2
clone_size: .
j_call: TRBJ2-1
v_call: TRBV11-3
cdr3_aa: CASSPILAGDSNEQFF
cdr3_nt: TGTGCCAGCAGCCCTATTCTAGCGGGAGATTCCAATGAGCAGTTCTTC

d_call: TRBD1
clone_size: .
j_call: TRBJ1-1
v_call: TRBV4-3
cdr3_aa: CASSRDRWTEAFF
cdr3_nt: TGCGCCAGCAGCCGGGACAGATGGACTGAAGCTTTCTTT

d_call: TRBD2
clone_size: .
j_call: TRBJ2-1
v_call: TRBV12-5
cdr3_aa: CASGTSGSPNEQFF
cdr3_nt: TGTGCTAGTGGGACTAGCGGCTCCCCCAATGAGCAGTTCTTC

d_call: TRBD1
clone_size: .
j_call: TRBJ1-2
v_call: TRBV2
cdr3_aa: CASTHLRTGDGIDYGYTF
cdr3_nt: TGTGCCAGCACCCACCTGCGGACAGGGGACGGGATTGACTATGGCTACACCTTC

d_call: TRBD2
clone_size: .
j_call: TRBJ2-3
v_call: TRBV7-2
cdr3_aa: CASSLVGSGADTQYF
cdr3_nt: TGTGCCAGCAGCTTAGTGGGCAGCGGGGCAGATACGCAGTATTTT

d_call: TRBD1
clone_size: .
j_call: TRBJ2-3
v_call: TRBV9
cdr3_aa: CASSIRDRNTDTQYF
cdr3_nt: TGTGCCAGCAGCATCCGGGACAGGAACACAGATACGCAGTATTTT

d_call: TRBD1
clone_size: .
j_call: TRBJ1-2
v_call: TRBV6-4
cdr3_aa: CASSPSGTGGVYGYTF
cdr3_nt: TGTGCCAGCAGTCCCTCCGGGACAGGGGGCGTCTATGGCTACACCTTC

d_call: .
clone_size: .
j_call: TRBJ1-2
v_call: TRBV2
cdr3_aa: CASSRQGQREYPMVGYTF
cdr3_nt: TGTGCCAGCAGCCGACAAGGACAGAGGGAATATCCTATGGTGGGCTACACCTTC

d_call: .
clone_size: .
j_call: TRBJ1-5
v_call: TRBV24-1
cdr3_aa: CATSDSGGQPQHF
cdr3_nt: TGTGCCACCAGTGATTCCGGGGGTCAGCCCCAGCATTTT

d_call: TRBD2
clone_size: once
j_call: TRBJ2-1
v_call: TRBV6-4
cdr3_aa: CASSHLLRGGPYNEQFF
cdr3_nt: TGTGCCAGCAGCCATCTGTTGCGGGGGGGGCCCTACAATGAGCAGTTCTTC

d_call: .
clone_size: .
j_call: TRBJ1-1
v_call: TRBV5-6
cdr3_aa: CASSWGVNTEAFF
cdr3_nt: TGTGCCAGCAGCTGGGGGGTGAACACTGAAGCTTTCTTT

d_call: .
clone_size: .
j_call: TRBJ1-1
v_call: TRBV5-4
cdr3_aa: CATTVWGRRGEAFF
cdr3_nt: TGTGCCACTACTGTCTGGGGACGGAGGGGTGAAGCTTTCTTT

d_call: .
clone_size: .
j_call: TRBJ1-4
v_call: TRBV5-8
cdr3_aa: CASSPISATNEKLFF
cdr3_nt: TGTGCCAGCAGCCCCATAAGCGCAACTAATGAAAAACTGTTTTTT

d_call: .
clone_size: .
j_call: TRBJ2-3
v_call: TRBV9
cdr3_aa: CASSPQTTRDTQYF
cdr3_nt: TGTGCCAGCAGCCCCCAGACTACGAGAGATACGCAGTATTTT

d_call: TRBD1
clone_size: .
j_call: TRBJ2-2
v_call: TRBV5-1
cdr3_aa: CASSVDRGNTGELFF
cdr3_nt: TGCGCCAGCAGCGTGGACAGGGGGAACACCGGGGAGCTGTTTTTT

d_call: TRBD1
clone_size: .
j_call: TRBJ1-3
v_call: TRBV13
cdr3_aa: CASSLGTGQGAGNTIYF
cdr3_nt: TGTGCCAGCAGCTTAGGCACGGGACAGGGGGCAGGAAACACCATATATTTT

d_call: .
clone_size: .
j_call: TRBJ1-5
v_call: TRBV28
cdr3_aa: CASSLLQGTQHF
cdr3_nt: TGTGCCAGCAGTCTATTACAGGGAACCCAGCATTTT

d_call: .
clone_size: once
j_call: TRBJ1-5
v_call: TRBV28
cdr3_aa: CASRQGNNQPQHF
cdr3_nt: TGTGCCAGCAGGCAGGGAAACAATCAGCCCCAGCATTTT

d_call: .
clone_size: .
j_call: TRBJ2-2
v_call: TRBV19
cdr3_aa: CASSTLGRGIGNTGELFF
cdr3_nt: TGTGCCAGTAGTACTTTAGGGAGAGGAATAGGGAACACCGGGGAGCTGTTTTTT

d_call: TRBD1
clone_size: .
j_call: TRBJ1-2
v_call: TRBV27
cdr3_aa: CASRPGPGRGVANYGYTF
cdr3_nt: TGTGCCAGCAGACCCGGGCCAGGCAGGGGGGTGGCTAACTATGGCTACACCTTC

d_call: .
clone_size: .
j_call: TRBJ2-3
v_call: TRBV6-6
cdr3_aa: CASSPRDWQSDTQYF
cdr3_nt: TGTGCCAGCAGTCCCCGGGACTGGCAGTCAGATACGCAGTATTTT